This TCR beta chain was recorded in a study of radiation and T cells in renal cell carcinoma. About the research overall: Nephrectomy followed 15 Gy stereotactic body radiation by 4 weeks.

Time point specified: blood 2 weeks post-SBRT. Treatment here: 15 Gy SBRT to primary tumor, nephrectomy 4 weeks later. Radiation-treated patients gave blood at baseline, week 2 and week 4. General study findings and limits: From baseline, blood top tumor clonotypes peaked at 2 weeks post-radiation.

Comment on this clone: Its specificity is unknown.

Libraries were prepared by immunoSEQ multiplex PCR; TCRdb keeps only in-frame clonotypes and omits some of them. The sample includes 100,000 to 150,000 clones, roughly 91% seen only once; the top ten take about 5.6%. In germline, CDR1 is MDHEN, CDR2 SYDVKM. Deletions cut 5 bases from V and 2 bases from J, with 9 bases between. The CDR3 has 13 amino acids. This TCR was recovered from a woman between 65 and 79 years old with renal cell carcinoma. The sample here was blood, taken from a patient whose treatment included radiotherapy and nephrectomy. The chain employs TRBV28 and TRBJ2-5; D is possibly TRBD1 (5 bases). CDR3 DNA: TGTGCCAGCAGTAGGGGTGGTCAAGAGACCCAGTACTTC. Encoded protein: CASSRGGQETQYF.